The clone carrying this TCR beta chain has a handful of counts. Its antigen is not identified. Since all of the isolated RNA was reverse transcribed, expressed TCRB transcripts were what got sequenced. Assay: immunoSEQ multiplex PCR; the TCRdb copy retains only in-frame clones and omits some. This sample has tens of thousands of clones, with under 35% found just once. This entry is derived from a study of beta chain features in type 1 diabetes. Looking at the study overall: All samples together contributed almost 110,000,000 sorted cells for examination.

Points from the study as a whole: Among type 1 diabetes patients, VDJ junctions had fewer insertions and more deletions. Because the template was cDNA, high-expressing cells might be over-represented.

Trimming left V 6 bases short and J 5 bases short, with 19 bases between. From germline, CDR1 is SNHLY and CDR2 FYNNEI. There are 15 residues in the CDR3. Staining for CD45RO/CCR7/CD25/CD127/CD95/CD27 allowed sorting of CD4+ naive, central memory, regulatory and stem cell-like memory cells. The sequence came from a woman aged 18-29 years in good health. The sequencing input was stem cell memory CD4+ T cells from blood. V is TRBV2 and J is TRBJ2-5, with a tentative D call TRBD1 (8 bases). The CDR3 region has the DNA TGTGCCAGCAGCCCCGCGACAGGGGAGGGGGAGACCCAGTACTTC. Protein product: CASSPATGEGETQYF.